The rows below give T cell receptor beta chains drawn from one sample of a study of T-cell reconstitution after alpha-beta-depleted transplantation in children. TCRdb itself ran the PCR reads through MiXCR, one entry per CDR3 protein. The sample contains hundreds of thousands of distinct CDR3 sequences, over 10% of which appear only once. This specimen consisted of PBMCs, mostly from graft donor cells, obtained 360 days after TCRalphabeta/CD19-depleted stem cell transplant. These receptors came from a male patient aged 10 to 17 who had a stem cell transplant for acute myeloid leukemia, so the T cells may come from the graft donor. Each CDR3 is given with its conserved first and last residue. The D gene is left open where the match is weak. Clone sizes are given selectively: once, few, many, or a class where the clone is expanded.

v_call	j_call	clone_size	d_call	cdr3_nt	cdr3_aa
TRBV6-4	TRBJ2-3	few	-	TGTGCCAGCAGCTGGTCCTTCACAGATACGCAGTATTTT	CASSWSFTDTQYF
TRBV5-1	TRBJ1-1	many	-	TGCGCCAGCAGCGGGGCTGGGGGTCCCGAAGCTTTCTTT	CASSGAGGPEAFF
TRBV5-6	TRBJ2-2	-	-	TGTGCCAGCAGCCGCCTTCGTCCGGAGGACACCGGGGAGCTGTTTTTT	CASSRLRPEDTGELFF
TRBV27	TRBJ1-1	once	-	TGTGCCAGCAGCCACCACCTCCGGGGGGCGGAAACTGAAGCTTTCTTT	CASSHHLRGAETEAFF
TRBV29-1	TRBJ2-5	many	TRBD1	TGCAGCGTCCGGACAGGGGGCGAAGAGACCCAGTACTTC	CSVRTGGEETQYF
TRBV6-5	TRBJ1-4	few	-	TGTGCCAGCAGTTACGGAACCGCAGCAACTAATGAAAAACTGTTTTTT	CASSYGTAATNEKLFF
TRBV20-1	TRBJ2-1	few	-	TGCAGTGCAAAGGGGCGGGACGGTGAGCAGTTCTTC	CSAKGRDGEQFF
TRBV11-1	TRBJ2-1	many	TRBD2	TGTGCCAGCAGCCGGGGACTAGCGGGCAATGAGCAGTTCTTC	CASSRGLAGNEQFF
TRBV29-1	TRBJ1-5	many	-	TGCAGCGTTGGGGGGGGGAATCAGCCCCAGCATTTT	CSVGGGNQPQHF
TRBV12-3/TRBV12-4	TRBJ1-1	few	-	TGTGCCAGCAGCACGAGGAGGGTACTGAACACTGAAGCTTTCTTT	CASSTRRVLNTEAFF
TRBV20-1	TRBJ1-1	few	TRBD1	TGCAGTGCCCGACAGGGGGCGCGGGGCACTGAAGCTTTCTTT	CSARQGARGTEAFF
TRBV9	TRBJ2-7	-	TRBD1	TGTGCCAGCAGCGTAGGGTGGGGACAGGGAGTATTCTACGAGCAGTACTTC	CASSVGWGQGVFYEQYF
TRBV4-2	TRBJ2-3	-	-	TGTGCCAGCAGCCAAGATCCTAGCAGGGTCACAGATACGCAGTATTTT	CASSQDPSRVTDTQYF
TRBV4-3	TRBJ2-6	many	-	TGCGCCAGCAGCCAAGTTGGGAATGGGGCCAACGTCCTGACTTTC	CASSQVGNGANVLTF
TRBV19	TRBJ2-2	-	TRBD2	TGTGCCAGTAGTCGGGACTACCTCACCGGGGAGCTGTTTTTT	CASSRDYLTGELFF
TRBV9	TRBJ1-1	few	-	TGTGCCAGCGGAGAGGAGCCTCTCGTCCCTGAAGCTTTCTTT	CASGEEPLVPEAFF
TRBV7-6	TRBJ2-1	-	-	TGTGCCAGCAGCCACTTCCCCATCGTCAATGAGCAGTTCTTC	CASSHFPIVNEQFF
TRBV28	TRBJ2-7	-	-	TGTGCCAGCAGAATGGGTCTAGCCGGAGGTTCACTAGGTACTTACGAGCAGTACTTC	CASRMGLAGGSLGTYEQYF
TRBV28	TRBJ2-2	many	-	TGTGCCAGCAGTTTAAGTCCGAGGAGGGCGGAGCTGTTTTTT	CASSLSPRRAELFF
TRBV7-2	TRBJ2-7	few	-	TGTGCCAGCAGCTTAGTAGGTCGGGGACGCTCCTACGAGCAGTACTTC	CASSLVGRGRSYEQYF
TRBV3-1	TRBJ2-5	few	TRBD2	TGTGCCAGCAGCCGAAAGACGGGGGGGCCAGGAGAGACCCAGTACTTC	CASSRKTGGPGETQYF
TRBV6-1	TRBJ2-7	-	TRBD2	TGTGCCAGCAGTGCAACTAGCGGGAGGCCCCACTACGAGCAGTACTTC	CASSATSGRPHYEQYF
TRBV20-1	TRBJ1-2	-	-	TGCAGTGCTAGTCATGGGGGGGGTACTAAGGGCTACACCTTC	CSASHGGGTKGYTF
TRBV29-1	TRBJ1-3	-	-	TGCAGCGTTGAAAGGGTTCGATCTGGAAACACCATATATTTT	CSVERVRSGNTIYF
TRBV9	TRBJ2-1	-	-	TGTGCCAGCGCGAGGGGGGTACAAGGATATGAGCAGTTCTTC	CASARGVQGYEQFF
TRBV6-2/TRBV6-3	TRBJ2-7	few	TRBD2	TGTGCCAGCAGTCGAAGGACTAGCGGGAGGAATTACGAGCAGTACTTC	CASSRRTSGRNYEQYF
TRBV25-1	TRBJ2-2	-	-	TGTGCCAGCAGTGTTTCTACGGCCGGGGAGCTGTTTTTT	CASSVSTAGELFF
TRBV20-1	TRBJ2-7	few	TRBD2	TGCAGTGCTCCCCCGTTAGTAGCGGGATACTACGAGCAGTACTTC	CSAPPLVAGYYEQYF
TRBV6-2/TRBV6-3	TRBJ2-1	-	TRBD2	TGTGCCAGCAGTTCACCCGGGACTAGCGGTACAGATGAGCAGTTCTTC	CASSSPGTSGTDEQFF
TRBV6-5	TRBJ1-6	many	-	TGTGCCAGCAGTACGTTCGGGGGAGCAAATTCACCCCTCCACTTT	CASSTFGGANSPLHF
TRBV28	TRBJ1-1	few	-	TGTGCCACCCAGGTACACACGTTGAACACTGAAGCTTTCTTT	CATQVHTLNTEAFF
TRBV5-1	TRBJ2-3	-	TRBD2	TGCGCCAGCAGCCCAACCGGGACTAGCGGGAGAGTTAGCACAGATACGCAGTATTTT	CASSPTGTSGRVSTDTQYF